One T cell receptor beta chain is described in this entry. Its antigen is currently unknown. This entry belongs to a study of shared clonotypes between healthy human individuals. Germline V gene sequence: CDR1 SGHTA, CDR2 FQGNSA. The CDR3 sequence is 14 residues long. Trimming left V 7 bases short and J 5 bases short, with 15 bases between. Evenly divided among several immunoSEQ plates was the genomic DNA of each subset. The repertoire was sequenced with immunoSEQ multiplex PCR; TCRdb's copy has only in-frame clones and lacks some. The sample lists over a million clones; approximately 80% were seen once. The study's findings and limits: The study generally estimated greater richness for naive than memory subsets. Sampling involved blood alone; tissue repertoires likely differ.

The TCR sequence derives from a man between 18 and 29 years old in good health. Some clones in this sample may be carry-over from other donors' samples. Sequencing was carried out using memory CD4+ T cells from PBMCs. Subset indicated: CD45RA-negative fraction. The chain has TRBV7-2 and TRBJ2-4, with D possibly being TRBD2 (6 bases). CDR3 protein: CASMVGGSENIQYF. Here the CDR3 DNA reads TGTGCCAGCATGGTTGGGGGGAGTGAAAACATTCAGTACTTC.